Listed below are T cell receptor beta chains from one sample, sequenced in a study of blood T cell repertoires in COVID-19. Assay: immunoSEQ multiplex PCR; the TCRdb copy retains only in-frame clones and omits some. Here the sample spans 190,000 or so clones, about 83% being singletons. The sample comprised peripheral blood. The source of these receptors is a woman in her late teens or twenties who had recovered from COVID-19. The CDR3 runs from the conserved cysteine through the conserved F or W. The D gene is left open where the match is weak. Size is stated for part of the rows, as once, few or many counts, or as a class when the clone is expanded.

J gene: TRBJ1-6; V gene: TRBV28; D gene: NA; clone size: NA; CDR3 length: 14; CDR3 DNA: TGTGCCAGCAGTTTGGAACAGTATAATTCACCCCTCCACTTT; CDR3 protein: CASSLEQYNSPLHF
J gene: TRBJ2-6; V gene: TRBV3-1/TRBV3-2; D gene: NA; clone size: NA; CDR3 length: 16; CDR3 DNA: TGTGCCAGCAGCCAAGGGACAGTACATGGGGCCAACGTCCTGACTTTC; CDR3 protein: CASSQGTVHGANVLTF
J gene: TRBJ2-5; V gene: TRBV5-4; D gene: NA; clone size: NA; CDR3 length: 17; CDR3 DNA: TGTGCCAGCAGCTCGCCACATATTCGGGGGAAGGGGGAGACCCAGTACTTC; CDR3 protein: CASSSPHIRGKGETQYF
J gene: TRBJ2-1; V gene: TRBV10-3; D gene: TRBD2; clone size: NA; CDR3 length: 15; CDR3 DNA: TGTGCCATCAGTAAAGGACTAGCGGGGGGCAATGAGCAGTTCTTC; CDR3 protein: CAISKGLAGGNEQFF
J gene: TRBJ2-6; V gene: TRBV19; D gene: NA; clone size: NA; CDR3 length: 15; CDR3 DNA: TGTGCCAGTAGCCCGGGGTTAGCCGGGGCCAACGTCCTGACTTTC; CDR3 protein: CASSPGLAGANVLTF
J gene: TRBJ1-2; V gene: TRBV7-8; D gene: NA; clone size: NA; CDR3 length: 13; CDR3 DNA: TGTGCCAGCAGCTTACGAGCTAACTATGGCTACACCTTC; CDR3 protein: CASSLRANYGYTF
J gene: TRBJ2-5; V gene: TRBV24-1; D gene: NA; clone size: NA; CDR3 length: 16; CDR3 DNA: TGTGCCACCAGTGATTTTGTGGGACAAGTCCAAGAGACCCAGTACTTC; CDR3 protein: CATSDFVGQVQETQYF
J gene: TRBJ1-2; V gene: TRBV5-1; D gene: TRBD1; clone size: NA; CDR3 length: 15; CDR3 DNA: TGCGCCAGCAGCTTGGCCCCCGGGACAGGGAATGGCTACACCTTC; CDR3 protein: CASSLAPGTGNGYTF
J gene: TRBJ2-2; V gene: TRBV15; D gene: TRBD1; clone size: NA; CDR3 length: 16; CDR3 DNA: TGTGCCACCAGCAGAGACAGGGGGAAATTCACCGGGGAGCTGTTTTTT; CDR3 protein: CATSRDRGKFTGELFF
J gene: TRBJ1-1; V gene: TRBV7-6; D gene: NA; clone size: NA; CDR3 length: 13; CDR3 DNA: TGTGCCAGCAGCCCCACTTTTGACACTGAAGCTTTCTTT; CDR3 protein: CASSPTFDTEAFF
J gene: TRBJ2-3; V gene: TRBV13; D gene: TRBD2; clone size: NA; CDR3 length: 15; CDR3 DNA: TGTGCCAGCAGCTTATCGGAGCGGGGGTCAGATACGCAGTATTTT; CDR3 protein: CASSLSERGSDTQYF
J gene: TRBJ2-2; V gene: TRBV12-2; D gene: NA; clone size: NA; CDR3 length: 17; CDR3 DNA: TGTGCAAGTCGCTTAGGAGGACTAGCGGGGTACACCGGGGAGCTGTTTTTT; CDR3 protein: CASRLGGLAGYTGELFF
J gene: TRBJ2-7; V gene: TRBV29-1; D gene: TRBD2; clone size: NA; CDR3 length: 16; CDR3 DNA: TGCAGCGTTGTCGCTAGCGGGGGGGCTATAACCTACGAGCAGTACTTC; CDR3 protein: CSVVASGGAITYEQYF
J gene: TRBJ2-7; V gene: TRBV5-1; D gene: TRBD1; clone size: NA; CDR3 length: 15; CDR3 DNA: TGCGCCAGCAGCATCCGACAGGGGAGCTCCTACGAGCAGTACTTC; CDR3 protein: CASSIRQGSSYEQYF
J gene: TRBJ2-1; V gene: TRBV24-1; D gene: NA; clone size: NA; CDR3 length: 17; CDR3 DNA: TGTGCCACCAGTGAACGAACGGGAGCCCACTCCTACAATGAGCAGTTCTTC; CDR3 protein: CATSERTGAHSYNEQFF
J gene: TRBJ1-6; V gene: TRBV5-1; D gene: TRBD1; clone size: NA; CDR3 length: 15; CDR3 DNA: TGCGCCAGCAGCTTGGAGGGACAGGGTAATTCACCCCTCCACTTT; CDR3 protein: CASSLEGQGNSPLHF
J gene: TRBJ1-5; V gene: TRBV15; D gene: TRBD1; clone size: NA; CDR3 length: 15; CDR3 DNA: TGTGCCACCAGCACCGGGGACAGTTTACGCCAGCCCCAGCATTTT; CDR3 protein: CATSTGDSLRQPQHF
J gene: TRBJ1-2; V gene: TRBV23-1; D gene: TRBD1; clone size: NA; CDR3 length: 14; CDR3 DNA: TGCGCCAGCAGTCACGACAGGGACCGCTATGGCTACACCTTC; CDR3 protein: CASSHDRDRYGYTF
J gene: TRBJ2-1; V gene: TRBV20-1; D gene: NA; clone size: NA; CDR3 length: 13; CDR3 DNA: TGCAGTGCTAGTTGGCAGGCGGGTAATGAGCAGTTCTTC; CDR3 protein: CSASWQAGNEQFF
J gene: TRBJ1-2; V gene: TRBV5-1; D gene: NA; clone size: NA; CDR3 length: 12; CDR3 DNA: TGCGCCAGCGGAGCAGGGGAACGTGGCTACACCTTC; CDR3 protein: CASGAGERGYTF
J gene: TRBJ2-3; V gene: TRBV9; D gene: TRBD1; clone size: NA; CDR3 length: 15; CDR3 DNA: TGTGCCAGCAGCGTAGGGGACAGGGACACAGATACGCAGTATTTT; CDR3 protein: CASSVGDRDTDTQYF
J gene: TRBJ2-1; V gene: TRBV5-8; D gene: TRBD1; clone size: once; CDR3 length: 15; CDR3 DNA: TGTGCCAGCACCGTGGGACAGTTACGTATCAATGAGCAGTTCTTC; CDR3 protein: CASTVGQLRINEQFF